The 7 T cell receptor beta chains in this list originate from one sample, sequenced in a study of blood T cell repertoires in COVID-19. Assay used: immunoSEQ multiplex PCR; TCRdb lists only in-frame clones, some missing. The table shows roughly 330,000 clones, with around 89% occurring only once. Sequences were obtained from peripheral blood. These receptors all stem from a man aged 18 to 29 who had recovered from COVID-19.

This clone was counted a few times. This chain connects TRBV2 to TRBJ2-2; D gene uncertain. CDR3 length: 13 residues. The V end lost 3 bases, the J end lost 4 bases, and 6 bases lay between the germline ends. CDR1 SNHLY and CDR2 FYNNEI come from the germline V gene. For the CDR3, the DNA is TGTGCCAGCAGTGACCCCCGCACCGGGGAGCTGTTTTTT. It is translated as CASSDPRTGELFF. The full variable domain, completed using reference TRBV2 and TRBJ2-2, is EPEVTQTPSHQVTQMGQEVILRCVPISNHLYFYWYRQILGQKVEFLVSFYNNEISEKSEIFDDQFSVERPDGSNFTLKIRSTKLEDSAMYFCASSDPRTGELFFGEGSRLTVL.

The chain joins TRBV29-1 to TRBJ2-1; D uncertain. This CDR3 region has 14 residues. CDR1 and CDR2 (germline): SQVTM, ANQGSEA. The germline V and J ends were trimmed by 7 bases and 5 bases, with 18 bases remaining between them. The CDR3 spells CSGKTPMMDNEQFF. Here the CDR3 DNA reads TGCAGCGGGAAGACACCGATGATGGACAATGAGCAGTTCTTC.

The gene calls are TRBV18 and TRBJ2-5; D perhaps matches TRBD1 (6 bases). The germline V and J ends were trimmed by 3 bases and 1 base, with 15 bases remaining between them. The CDR3 consists of 16 residues. Germline assignment: CDR1 KGHSH and CDR2 LQKENI. The CDR3 DNA follows: TGTGCCAGCTCACCCCGGGACACCGCTGGCCAAGAGACCCAGTACTTC. This gives the protein CASSPRDTAGQETQYF. The full variable domain, with the rest looked up from reference TRBV18 and TRBJ2-5, is NAGVMQNPRHLVRRRGQEARLRCSPMKGHSHVYWYRQLPEEGLKFMVYLQKENIIDESGMPKERFSAEFPKEGPSILRIQQVVRGDSAAYFCASSPRDTAGQETQYFGPGTRLLVL.

J is TRBJ2-7 and V is TRBV6-5; D may be TRBD2 (6 bases). From germline, CDR1 is MNHEY and CDR2 SVGAGI. The V end lost 3 bases, the J end lost 3 bases, and 9 bases lay between the germline ends. There are 13 residues in the CDR3. As DNA, the CDR3 is TGTGCCAGCAGTTATGGGGAGGACTACGAGCAGTACTTC. Its protein is CASSYGEDYEQYF.

This clone was observed once. The chain combines TRBV3-1 (or the pseudogene TRBV3-2) with TRBJ1-4, with TRBD1 matching over 8 bases. The V segment lost 0 bases and the J segment 2 bases; nucleotides outside the gene matches: 2. CDR1 and CDR2 from the germline V gene are LGHDT and YNNKEL (reference sequence). The CDR3 has 16 amino acids. This CDR3 is CASSQDGQGTNEKLFF. In nucleotides, the CDR3 is TGTGCCAGCAGCCAAGATGGACAGGGCACTAATGAAAAACTGTTTTTT.

The J gene is TRBJ2-1, the V gene TRBV7-2; a weak D match, TRBD1 (6 bases). The CDR3 consists of 12 residues. V lost 5 bases and J lost 13, with 15 bases in between. Germline CDR1 SGHTA, CDR2 FQGNSA. CDR3 in DNA: TGTGCCAGCAGCGAACAGGGAAGGGACCAGTTCTTC. Residues: CASSEQGRDQFF.

The DNA for the CDR3 is TGTGCCAGCAGCTACACAGGGCTGGGTGAAAAACTGTTTTTT. Protein: CASSYTGLGEKLFF. This chain uses TRBV5-4 with TRBJ1-4, with a possible D match to TRBD1 (6 bases). Germline-derived CDR1 and CDR2 are SGHNT and YYREEE (reference sequence). The CDR3 loop spans 14 amino acids. V lost 3 bases, J lost 7 bases, and 13 bases lay in between.